Listed below are T cell receptor beta chains from one sample, sequenced in a study of blood T cell repertoires in COVID-19. Sequenced by immunoSEQ multiplex PCR; TCRdb stores in-frame clones only, minus some. The table shows a few hundred thousand clones, with approximately 86% occurring only once. Sequenced material: peripheral blood. The receptor set was obtained from a man aged 35 to 55 who had recovered from COVID-19. CDR3s include the opening cysteine and the closing phenylalanine or tryptophan. The D gene is left open where the match is weak. Some rows mark clone size as missing; the rest say once, few, many or name a class of expanded clone.

d_call,clone_size,v_call,j_call,cdr3_aa,cdr3_nt
.,.,TRBV3-1/TRBV3-2,TRBJ1-2,CASSQDARSRYGYTF,TGTGCCAGCAGCCAAGATGCCAGGTCTCGGTATGGCTACACCTTC
.,.,TRBV10-3,TRBJ2-7,CAISERGGVAGEEQYF,TGTGCCATCAGTGAGAGAGGGGGGGTGGCAGGGGAAGAGCAGTACTTC
TRBD1,.,TRBV19,TRBJ2-7,CASATGGVLGEQYF,TGTGCCAGCGCGACAGGGGGTGTGTTAGGCGAGCAGTACTTC
.,.,TRBV7-8,TRBJ2-5,CASSLDLDTDQETQYF,TGTGCCAGCAGCTTAGACCTGGACACCGATCAAGAGACCCAGTACTTC
.,.,TRBV19,TRBJ1-2,CASSGRFHTISGGYTF,TGTGCCAGTAGTGGCAGATTCCATACGATTTCGGGAGGCTACACCTTC
.,.,TRBV28,TRBJ1-1,CASSSPVTEAFF,TGTGCCAGCAGTTCCCCCGTCACTGAAGCTTTCTTT
TRBD1,.,TRBV6-5,TRBJ2-7,CASSSGQGRTYEQYF,TGTGCCAGCAGTTCCGGACAGGGGAGGACCTACGAGCAGTACTTC
.,.,TRBV20-1,TRBJ2-7,CSAQTDYEQYF,TGCAGTGCCCAGACAGACTACGAGCAGTACTTC
TRBD1,.,TRBV4-1,TRBJ1-2,CASSHRGEGAVGYTF,TGCGCCAGCAGCCATAGGGGTGAGGGGGCCGTTGGCTACACCTTC
.,.,TRBV20-1,TRBJ2-5,CSASRAPGETQYF,TGCAGTGCTAGTCGAGCCCCCGGGGAGACCCAGTACTTC
TRBD2,.,TRBV7-9,TRBJ2-1,CASSPPTSPRHNEQFF,TGTGCCAGCAGCCCCCCGACTAGCCCCCGTCACAATGAGCAGTTCTTC
TRBD1,.,TRBV19,TRBJ2-7,CASSPDRGYEQYF,TGTGCCAGTAGTCCCGACAGGGGATACGAGCAGTACTTC
.,.,TRBV4-3,TRBJ1-2,CASSQDWSGVSGYTF,TGCGCCAGCAGCCAAGATTGGTCGGGGGTCAGTGGCTACACCTTC
.,.,TRBV11-2,TRBJ2-3,CASSLERGHTDTQYF,TGTGCCAGCAGCTTAGAAAGGGGACACACAGATACGCAGTATTTT
.,.,TRBV28,TRBJ2-1,CASSLAGQPLNEQFF,TGTGCCAGCAGTTTGGCGGGACAGCCTCTCAATGAGCAGTTCTTC
.,once,TRBV19,TRBJ2-1,CASSGRGEQFF,TGTGCCAGTAGCGGACGGGGTGAGCAGTTCTTC
TRBD1,.,TRBV27,TRBJ1-6,CASSERQGRPVSPLHF,TGTGCCAGCAGCGAAAGACAGGGACGCCCTGTTTCACCCCTCCACTTT
.,.,TRBV5-1,TRBJ1-2,CASSPAGGAHGYTF,TGCGCCAGCAGTCCTGCTGGGGGGGCGCACGGCTACACCTTC
.,.,TRBV19,TRBJ2-7,CASSISSSVNGGLRQGTYEQYF,TGTGCCAGTAGTATATCTTCGAGTGTGAACGGGGGTTTAAGGCAGGGAACATACGAGCAGTACTTC
TRBD1,few,TRBV5-1,TRBJ1-1,CASSVTPDRANTEAFF,TGCGCCAGCAGCGTAACCCCGGACAGGGCAAACACTGAAGCTTTCTTT
TRBD2,.,TRBV27,TRBJ2-2,CASSGLAGVATGELFF,TGTGCCAGCAGCGGACTAGCGGGAGTGGCCACCGGGGAGCTGTTTTTT
.,few,TRBV7-9,TRBJ2-2,CASSFTGDGELFF,TGTGCCAGCAGCTTTACAGGAGACGGGGAGCTGTTTTTT
TRBD1,.,TRBV9,TRBJ1-3,CASSVRDRGRAGNTIYF,TGTGCCAGCAGCGTCCGGGACAGGGGGCGAGCTGGAAACACCATATATTTT
TRBD1,few,TRBV19,TRBJ2-1,CASTGQGAFAYNEQFF,TGTGCCAGTACCGGACAGGGGGCATTCGCCTACAATGAGCAGTTCTTC
TRBD1,.,TRBV6-2/TRBV6-3,TRBJ2-7,CASSPGGMWNYEQYF,TGTGCCAGCAGTCCAGGGGGTATGTGGAACTACGAGCAGTACTTC
.,once,TRBV9,TRBJ1-2,CASSADARGTNYGYTF,TGTGCCAGCAGCGCAGACGCACGCGGGACTAACTATGGCTACACCTTC
.,.,TRBV7-2,TRBJ2-3,CASSPGLITDTQYF,TGTGCCAGCAGCCCAGGACTTATCACAGATACGCAGTATTTT
TRBD2,.,TRBV19,TRBJ2-1,CASSSLMPGGSPPFF,TGTGCCAGTAGTTCCCTTATGCCGGGGGGGTCCCCTCCGTTCTTC
TRBD1,.,TRBV7-2,TRBJ2-2,CASSLLQGAGELFF,TGTGCCAGCAGCCTACTTCAGGGGGCCGGGGAGCTGTTTTTT
.,.,TRBV2,TRBJ2-2,CASTALNTGELFF,TGTGCCAGCACCGCACTGAACACCGGGGAGCTGTTTTTT
.,.,TRBV2,TRBJ2-2,CASSARLPGSAGELFF,TGTGCCAGCAGCGCAAGGCTCCCAGGGTCGGCCGGGGAGCTGTTTTTT
.,.,TRBV7-2,TRBJ2-5,CASSLAGGGGETQYF,TGTGCCAGCAGCTTAGCGGGAGGGGGAGGAGAGACCCAGTACTTC
TRBD1,.,TRBV19,TRBJ1-1,CASSIVGDRVGPIEAFF,TGTGCCAGTAGTATAGTAGGGGACAGGGTGGGGCCAATTGAAGCTTTCTTT
.,.,TRBV5-1,TRBJ2-2,CASSPDRSNTGELFF,TGCGCCAGCAGCCCCGACAGGTCGAACACCGGGGAGCTGTTTTTT
TRBD1,.,TRBV19,TRBJ2-7,CASRRGQAYEQYF,TGTGCCAGTAGACGGGGACAGGCCTACGAGCAGTACTTC
.,.,TRBV5-4,TRBJ2-2,CASSQGAGYTGELFF,TGTGCCAGCAGCCAAGGGGCGGGGTACACCGGGGAGCTGTTTTTT
TRBD2,few,TRBV7-8,TRBJ2-1,CASETSGVSYNEQFF,TGTGCCAGCGAGACTAGCGGGGTCTCCTACAATGAGCAGTTCTTC
TRBD2,.,TRBV2,TRBJ2-7,CASRTSGASYEQYF,TGTGCCAGCAGGACTAGCGGGGCCTCCTACGAGCAGTACTTC
.,.,TRBV19,TRBJ2-1,CASSIGLVGNEQFF,TGTGCCAGTAGTATAGGACTAGTCGGGAATGAGCAGTTCTTC
.,.,TRBV7-2,TRBJ2-7,CASSSPGQLRGGEQYF,TGTGCCAGCAGCTCTCCGGGACAACTTAGAGGGGGCGAGCAGTACTTC
.,.,TRBV18,TRBJ2-1,CASSPPSRSYNEQFF,TGTGCCAGCTCACCCCCTTCCCGCTCCTACAATGAGCAGTTCTTC
TRBD1,.,TRBV6-5,TRBJ1-2,CASSYSIDPRGQGYTF,TGTGCCAGCAGTTACTCGATCGACCCGAGGGGGCAAGGCTACACCTTC
.,.,TRBV15,TRBJ2-3,CATSRTGDRSTDTQYF,TGTGCCACCAGCAGGACCGGGGATCGGAGCACAGATACGCAGTATTTT
TRBD1,.,TRBV19,TRBJ2-5,CASSTTGTGGQETQYF,TGTGCCAGTAGTACCACCGGGACAGGGGGGCAAGAGACCCAGTACTTC
TRBD1,.,TRBV29-1,TRBJ1-1,CSVVRDRVLNTEAFF,TGCAGCGTGGTCCGGGACAGGGTGTTAAACACTGAAGCTTTCTTT
.,.,TRBV28,TRBJ2-7,CASTPPRVGEQYF,TGTGCCAGCACTCCTCCCAGGGTAGGCGAGCAGTACTTC
.,.,TRBV5-4,TRBJ1-1,CASSFNWRKNTEAFF,TGTGCCAGCAGCTTTAATTGGCGGAAGAACACTGAAGCTTTCTTT
TRBD1,.,TRBV6-5,TRBJ1-2,CASSYSVWDRLYGYTF,TGTGCCAGCAGTTACTCGGTCTGGGACAGGCTCTATGGCTACACCTTC
.,.,TRBV9,TRBJ1-6,CASSALDGGSNSPLHF,TGTGCCAGCAGCGCCTTGGACGGAGGGAGTAATTCACCCCTCCACTTT